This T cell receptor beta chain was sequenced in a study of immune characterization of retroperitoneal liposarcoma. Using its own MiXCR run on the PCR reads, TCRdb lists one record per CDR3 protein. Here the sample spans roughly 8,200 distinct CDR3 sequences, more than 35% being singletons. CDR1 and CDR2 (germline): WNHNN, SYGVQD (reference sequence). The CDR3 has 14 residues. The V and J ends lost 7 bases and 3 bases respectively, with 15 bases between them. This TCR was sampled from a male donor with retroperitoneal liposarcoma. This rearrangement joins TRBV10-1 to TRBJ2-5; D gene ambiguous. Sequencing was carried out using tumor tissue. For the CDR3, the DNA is TGCGCCAGCATATCGTCGAGCACAAAAGAGACCCAGTACTTC. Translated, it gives CASISSSTKETQYF.